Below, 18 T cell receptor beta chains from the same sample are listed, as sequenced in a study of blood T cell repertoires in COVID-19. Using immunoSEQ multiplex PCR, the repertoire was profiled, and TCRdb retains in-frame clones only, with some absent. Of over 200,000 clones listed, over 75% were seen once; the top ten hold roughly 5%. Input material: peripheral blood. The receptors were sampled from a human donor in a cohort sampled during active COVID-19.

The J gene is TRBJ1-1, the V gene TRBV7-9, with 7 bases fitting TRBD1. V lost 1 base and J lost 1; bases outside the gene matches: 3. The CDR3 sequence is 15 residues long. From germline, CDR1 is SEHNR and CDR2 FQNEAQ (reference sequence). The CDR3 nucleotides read TGTGCCAGCAGCTTAGTGGACAGGTGGAACACTGAAGCTTTCTTT. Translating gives CASSLVDRWNTEAFF.

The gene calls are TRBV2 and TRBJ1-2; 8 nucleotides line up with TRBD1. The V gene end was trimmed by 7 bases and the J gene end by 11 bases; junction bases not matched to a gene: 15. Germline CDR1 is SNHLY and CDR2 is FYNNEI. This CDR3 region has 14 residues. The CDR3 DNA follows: TGTGCCAGCACCCAACAGGGGGACCTTCAAGGTTACACCTTC. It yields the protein CASTQQGDLQGYTF. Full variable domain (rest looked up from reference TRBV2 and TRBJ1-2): EPEVTQTPSHQVTQMGQEVILRCVPISNHLYFYWYRQILGQKVEFLVSFYNNEISEKSEIFDDQFSVERPDGSNFTLKIRSTKLEDSAMYFCASTQQGDLQGYTFGSGTRLTVV.

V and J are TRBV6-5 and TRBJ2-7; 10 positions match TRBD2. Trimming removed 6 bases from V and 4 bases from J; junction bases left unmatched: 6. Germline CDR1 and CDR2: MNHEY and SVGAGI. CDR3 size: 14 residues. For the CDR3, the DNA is TGTGCCAGCAGACCTAGCGGGAGAGGGTACGAGCAGTACTTC. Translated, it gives CASRPSGRGYEQYF.

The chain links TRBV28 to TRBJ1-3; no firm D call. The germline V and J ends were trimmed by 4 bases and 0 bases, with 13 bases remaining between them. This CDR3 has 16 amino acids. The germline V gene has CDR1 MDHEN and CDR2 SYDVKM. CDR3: CASSYGRVSSGNTIYF. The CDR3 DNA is TGTGCCAGCAGTTATGGGAGGGTGAGCTCTGGAAACACCATATATTTT.

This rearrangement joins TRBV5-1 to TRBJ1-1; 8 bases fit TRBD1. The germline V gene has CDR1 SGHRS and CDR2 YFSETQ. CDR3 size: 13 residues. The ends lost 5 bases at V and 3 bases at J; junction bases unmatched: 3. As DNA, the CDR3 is TGCGCCAGCAGGCAGGACAGGGACACTGAAGCTTTCTTT. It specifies CASRQDRDTEAFF.

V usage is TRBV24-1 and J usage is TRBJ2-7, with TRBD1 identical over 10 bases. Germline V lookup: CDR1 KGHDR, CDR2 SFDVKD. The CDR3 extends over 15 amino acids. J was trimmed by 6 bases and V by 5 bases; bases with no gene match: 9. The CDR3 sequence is CATSGGGTGAVEQYF. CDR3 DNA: TGTGCCACCAGTGGGGGAGGGACAGGGGCCGTCGAGCAGTACTTC.

DNA for the CDR3: TGCGCCAGCAGCTTGGATGGCGGTAGCAATCAGCCCCAGCATTTT. Translated, it gives CASSLDGGSNQPQHF. This rearrangement joins TRBV5-1 to TRBJ1-5; D not certain. Trimming cost V 0 bases and J 0 bases, with 7 bases left between them. The CDR3 is 15 amino acids. Germline-derived CDR1 and CDR2 are SGHRS and YFSETQ. Variable domain in full (rest from reference TRBV5-1 and TRBJ1-5): KAGVTQTPRYLIKTRGQQVTLSCSPISGHRSVSWYQQTPGQGLQFLFEYFSETQRNKGNFPGRFSGRQFSNSRSEMNVSTLELGDSALYLCASSLDGGSNQPQHFGDGTRLSIL.

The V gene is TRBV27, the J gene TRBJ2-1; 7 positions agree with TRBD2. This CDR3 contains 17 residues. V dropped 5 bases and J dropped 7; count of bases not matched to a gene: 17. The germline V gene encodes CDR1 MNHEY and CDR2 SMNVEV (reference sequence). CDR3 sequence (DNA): TGTGCCAGCAGTCGCAACCTACTTGCGGGAGAAGGGAATGAGCAGTTCTTC. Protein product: CASSRNLLAGEGNEQFF.

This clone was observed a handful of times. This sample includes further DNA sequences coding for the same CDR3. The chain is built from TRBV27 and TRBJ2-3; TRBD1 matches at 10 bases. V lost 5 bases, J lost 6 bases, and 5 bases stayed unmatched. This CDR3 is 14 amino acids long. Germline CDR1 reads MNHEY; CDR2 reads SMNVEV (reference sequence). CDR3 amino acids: CASSDRGPVDTQYF. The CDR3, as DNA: TGTGCCAGCAGTGACAGGGGGCCGGTGGATACGCAGTATTTT.

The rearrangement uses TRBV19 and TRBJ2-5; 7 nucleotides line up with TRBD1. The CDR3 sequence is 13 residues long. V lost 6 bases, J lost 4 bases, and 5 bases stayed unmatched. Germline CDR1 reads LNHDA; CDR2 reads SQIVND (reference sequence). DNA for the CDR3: TGTGCCAGTAGAAGGGCAGGGGGAGAGACCCAGTACTTC. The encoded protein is CASRRAGGETQYF.

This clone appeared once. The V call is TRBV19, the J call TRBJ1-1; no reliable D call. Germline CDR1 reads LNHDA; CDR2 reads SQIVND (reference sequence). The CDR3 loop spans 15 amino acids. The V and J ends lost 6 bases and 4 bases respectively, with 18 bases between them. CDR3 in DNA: TGTGCCAGTAGCCATGGACCCTCGGGGATCACTGAAGCTTTCTTT. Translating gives CASSHGPSGITEAFF.

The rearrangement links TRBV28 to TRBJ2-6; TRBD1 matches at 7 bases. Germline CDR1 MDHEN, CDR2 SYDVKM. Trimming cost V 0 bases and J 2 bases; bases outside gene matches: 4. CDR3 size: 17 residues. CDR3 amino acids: CASSLWGQGAGANVLTF. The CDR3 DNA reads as TGTGCCAGCAGTTTATGGGGTCAGGGGGCTGGGGCCAACGTCCTGACTTTC.

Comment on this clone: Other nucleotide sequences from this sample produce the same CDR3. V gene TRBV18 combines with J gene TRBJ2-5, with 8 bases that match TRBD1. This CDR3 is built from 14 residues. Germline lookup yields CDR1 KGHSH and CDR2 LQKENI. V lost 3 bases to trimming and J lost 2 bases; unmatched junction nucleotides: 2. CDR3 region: CASSPDRVQETQYF. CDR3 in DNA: TGTGCCAGCTCACCGGACAGGGTTCAAGAGACCCAGTACTTC.

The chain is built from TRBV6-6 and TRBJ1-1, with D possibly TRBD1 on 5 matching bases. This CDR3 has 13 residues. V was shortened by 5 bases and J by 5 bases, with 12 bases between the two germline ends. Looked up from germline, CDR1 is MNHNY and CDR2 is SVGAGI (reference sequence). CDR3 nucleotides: TGTGCCAGCAGTCCAGGGCGAGGAACTGAAGCTTTCTTT. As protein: CASSPGRGTEAFF.

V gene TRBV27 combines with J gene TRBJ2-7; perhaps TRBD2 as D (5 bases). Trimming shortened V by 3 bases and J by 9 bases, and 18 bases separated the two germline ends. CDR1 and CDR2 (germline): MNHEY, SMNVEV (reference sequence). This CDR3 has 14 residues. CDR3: CASSFDYSYSGQYF. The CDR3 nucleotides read TGTGCCAGCAGTTTTGACTACTCCTACTCTGGGCAGTACTTC.

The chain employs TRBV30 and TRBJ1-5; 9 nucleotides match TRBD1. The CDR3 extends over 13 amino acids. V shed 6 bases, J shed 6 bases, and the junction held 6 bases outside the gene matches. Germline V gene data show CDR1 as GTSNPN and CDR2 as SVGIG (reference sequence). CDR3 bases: TGTGCCTGCCGGGGACAGGGAGGTCAGCCCCAGCATTTT. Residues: CACRGQGGQPQHF. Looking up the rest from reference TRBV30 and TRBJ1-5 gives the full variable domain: SQTIHQWPATLVQPVGSPLSLECTVEGTSNPNLYWYRQAAGRGLQLLFYSVGIGQISSEVPQNLSASRPQDRQFILSSKKLLLSDSGFYLCACRGQGGQPQHFGDGTRLSIL.

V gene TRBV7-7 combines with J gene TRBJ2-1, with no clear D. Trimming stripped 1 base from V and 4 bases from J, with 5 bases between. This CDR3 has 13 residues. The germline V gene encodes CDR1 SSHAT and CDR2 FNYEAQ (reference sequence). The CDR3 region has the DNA TGTGCCAGCAGCTTAGGACTTTACAATGAGCAGTTCTTC. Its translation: CASSLGLYNEQFF.

CDR3 amino acids: CAWSEYRVGYGYTF. DNA of the CDR3: TGTGCCTGGAGTGAATACAGGGTAGGGTATGGCTACACCTTC. V is TRBV30 and J is TRBJ1-2, with a weak D call TRBD1 (6 bases). This CDR3 has 14 residues. Germline lookup yields CDR1 GTSNPN and CDR2 SVGIG (reference sequence). Trimming pared 1 base from V and 5 bases from J, leaving 14 bases between.